This TCR beta chain is drawn from a study of T cell changes during pregnancy in multiple sclerosis. Method: immunoSEQ multiplex PCR; TCRdb's copy keeps in-frame clones and lacks some. The sample lists about 40,000 clones, about 93% occurring once. The germline gives CDR1 KGHSH, CDR2 LQKENI. The germline V and J ends were trimmed by 6 bases and 5 bases, with 17 bases remaining between them. The CDR3 extends over 14 amino acids. The chain employs TRBV18 and TRBJ2-7; weak D call: TRBD1 (5 bases). The sequencing used CD4+ T cells from peripheral blood mononuclear cells, collected in the third trimester of pregnancy. This clonotype originated in a female donor with multiple sclerosis, enrolled in a pregnancy study. The chain's CDR3 is CASSKTESRNEQYF. The CDR3 bases are TGTGCCAGCTCCAAGACAGAAAGTCGGAACGAGCAGTACTTC.